A single sample is the source of the 29 T cell receptor beta chains below, sequenced in a study of blood T cell repertoires in COVID-19 (TCRdb year 2020). The method behind the library was the immunoSEQ multiplex PCR assay. In TCRdb, the immuneACCESS table is reduced to in-frame sequences with V and J assigned. These tables do not hold every clone; where another copy was compared, an unresolved V gene accounts for under half, and the others remain unexplained. A total of approximately 240,000 clones appear in this sample, 83% of them only once. The ten largest clones capture less than 6.5% of the sample. Sequenced material: peripheral blood. The receptors come from a human donor in a cohort sampled during active COVID-19.

V usage is TRBV11-2 and J usage is TRBJ1-2, with 9 bases aligning to TRBD1. The CDR3 spans 13 residues. CDR1 SGHAT and CDR2 FQNNGV come from the germline V gene. The V and J ends lost 5 bases and 4 bases, in that order; junction bases with no gene match: 2. CDR3 sequence reads: CASSAGQGYGYTF. The CDR3, as DNA: TGTGCCAGCAGCGCGGGACAGGGCTATGGCTACACCTTC.

Only a few counts were recorded for this clone. The chain has TRBV7-3 and TRBJ1-5; D gene ambiguous. The CDR3 covers 13 residues. Germline loops: CDR1 SGHTA, CDR2 FQGTGA. Trimming cost V 2 bases and J 4 bases, with 6 bases left between them. CDR3 loop: CASSLSGNQPQHF. Written as DNA, the CDR3 is TGTGCCAGCAGCTTATCGGGAAATCAGCCCCAGCATTTT.

This sequence joins TRBV27 and TRBJ1-5; no clear D. The CDR3 has 13 residues. The germline gives CDR1 MNHEY, CDR2 SMNVEV (reference sequence). The V end lost 10 bases, the J end lost 5 bases, and 15 bases lay between the germline ends. The CDR3 nucleotides are TGTGCCACCCGGGGTCACAGTGATCAGCCCCAGCATTTT. Residues: CATRGHSDQPQHF.

This clone has a handful of counts. This chain connects TRBV7-3 to TRBJ2-7, with TRBD2 matching over 11 bases. CDR1 SGHTA and CDR2 FQGTGA come from the germline V gene. Trimming cost V 5 bases and J 7 bases; bases outside gene matches: 13. The CDR3 has 16 amino acids. The CDR3 is CASSPQTSGAPREQYF. The DNA for the CDR3 is TGTGCCAGCAGCCCCCAGACTAGCGGGGCCCCGCGTGAGCAGTACTTC.

The chain joins TRBV7-9 to TRBJ1-5; the D gene is possibly TRBD1 (6 bases). Germline CDR1 SEHNR, CDR2 FQNEAQ (reference sequence). The CDR3 contains 14 residues. Trimming removed 5 bases at V and 5 bases at J, with 13 bases between. The CDR3 sequence is CASSGEGGDQPQHF. DNA for the CDR3: TGTGCCAGCAGCGGGGAGGGGGGTGATCAGCCCCAGCATTTT.

J is TRBJ1-5 and V is TRBV19, with 8 bases that match TRBD1. This CDR3 has 16 residues. After removal of 0 bases from V and 7 bases from J, the junction contained 8 bases not matched to a gene. The V gene's germline CDR1 is LNHDA and CDR2 SQIVND (reference sequence). DNA for the CDR3: TGTGCCAGTAGTATAGAGGGGACAGGAGTCGGGCAGCCCCAGCATTTT. Amino acids: CASSIEGTGVGQPQHF.

The chain uses TRBV7-6 and TRBJ2-7; 8 bases are a match to TRBD2. The CDR3 is 15 amino acids. J lost 4 bases, V lost 2 bases, and 7 bases had no gene match. Germline V gene lookup returns CDR1 SGHVS and CDR2 FNYEAQ. The CDR3 protein is CASSLISGSEYEQYF. As DNA, the CDR3 is TGTGCCAGCAGCTTAATAAGCGGGAGTGAATACGAGCAGTACTTC.

The DNA of the CDR3 is TGTGCCATCAGTATCGGGGACAGGACCGTCTACAATGAGCAGTTCTTC. Translating it yields CAISIGDRTVYNEQFF. This rearrangement joins TRBV10-3 to TRBJ2-1; 8 bases are shared with TRBD1. The CDR3 contains 16 residues. The junction had 9 bases not matched to a gene; V was cut back by 5 bases and J by 3 bases. The germline V gene encodes CDR1 ENHRY and CDR2 SYGVKD.

The J gene is TRBJ2-3, the V gene TRBV7-6; tentative D call: TRBD2 (6 bases). CDR1 is SGHVS and CDR2 is FNYEAQ in the germline V gene. There are 16 residues in the CDR3. V was trimmed by 3 bases and J by 2 bases, leaving 15 bases between them. As DNA, the CDR3 is TGTGCCAGCAGCTTGGGAGGCGTACTCCTCACAGATACGCAGTATTTT. Amino acids: CASSLGGVLLTDTQYF.

The genes are TRBV5-8 and TRBJ2-5; 10 bases fit TRBD2. Trimming removed 2 bases from V and 2 bases from J; junction bases left unmatched: 6. The V gene's germline CDR1 is SGHTS and CDR2 YDEGEE. The CDR3 runs 16 residues. This CDR3 is CASSLLAGGSQETQYF. CDR3 nucleotides: TGTGCCAGCAGCTTATTAGCGGGGGGATCTCAAGAGACCCAGTACTTC.

The chain recombines TRBV12-3 or TRBV12-4 with TRBJ1-1; D is uncertain. The CDR3 runs 12 residues. Trimming took off 5 bases at V and 10 bases at J, with 14 bases between the two ends. In DNA, the CDR3 is TGTGCCAGCAGTGCACCACAAAGGAGAGCTTTCTTT. Its protein is CASSAPQRRAFF.

The rearrangement joins TRBV5-4 to TRBJ1-4, with 7 nucleotides matching TRBD1. The CDR3 is made up of 15 amino acids. V lost 2 bases to trimming and J lost 8 bases; unmatched junction nucleotides: 9. Looked up from germline, CDR1 is SGHNT and CDR2 is YYREEE (reference sequence). Written as DNA, the CDR3 is TGTGCCAGCAGCTTTGGCGCAGGGGGGACGGAAAAACTGTTTTTT. This sequence encodes CASSFGAGGTEKLFF.

The rearrangement uses TRBV11-2 and TRBJ1-1, with 8 bases matching TRBD1. CDR1 is SGHAT and CDR2 is FQNNGV in the germline V gene. V shed 0 bases and J 1 base; nucleotides not matched to a gene: 13. The CDR3 spans 19 residues. CDR3 sequence: CASSLDRNWDRKWNTEAFF. In DNA, the CDR3 is TGTGCCAGCAGCTTAGATCGGAATTGGGACAGGAAGTGGAACACTGAAGCTTTCTTT.

This clone has just a few counts. V and J are TRBV3-1 (or the pseudogene TRBV3-2) and TRBJ1-4, with TRBD1 matching 10 bases. The CDR3 is 15 amino acids. Germline V CDR1 and CDR2: LGHDT, YNNKEL (reference sequence). J lost 7 bases, V lost 3 bases, and 5 bases had no gene match. The CDR3, as DNA: TGTGCCAGCAGCCAGTTGGACAGGGGGGGTGAAAAACTGTTTTTT. Its protein is CASSQLDRGGEKLFF.

The rearrangement links TRBV19 to TRBJ2-5; tentative D call: TRBD2 (5 bases). Trimming took 4 bases from V and 4 from J, leaving 25 bases between them. The CDR3 is made up of 18 amino acids. The germline CDR1 and CDR2 sequences are LNHDA and SQIVND (reference sequence). CDR3 protein: CASSKSAASFGIGETQYF. The CDR3 DNA is TGTGCCAGTAGTAAATCTGCGGCTAGCTTCGGAATCGGAGAGACCCAGTACTTC.

The V call is TRBV5-1, the J call TRBJ2-1; TRBD2 matches at 15 bases. Trimming removed 4 bases from V and 9 bases from J; junction bases left unmatched: 5. Germline CDR1 reads SGHRS; CDR2 reads YFSETQ. This CDR3 has 15 amino acids. Here the CDR3 reads CASSPGTSGRIEQFF. Here the CDR3 DNA reads TGCGCCAGCAGCCCTGGGACTAGCGGGAGGATTGAGCAGTTCTTC.

J is TRBJ1-1 and V is TRBV30; TRBD1 aligns across 7 bases. CDR1 GTSNPN and CDR2 SVGIG come from the germline V gene (reference sequence). This CDR3 comprises 14 residues. V dropped 3 bases and J dropped 2; count of bases not matched to a gene: 6. CDR3: CAWSKTGLNTEAFF. The CDR3 DNA reads TGTGCCTGGAGCAAGACAGGGTTAAACACTGAAGCTTTCTTT.

The rearrangement links TRBV3-1 (or the pseudogene TRBV3-2) to TRBJ2-1; TRBD1 matches at 9 bases. The CDR3 runs to 17 residues. V was clipped by 4 bases and J by 3 bases; unmatched bases: 10. Per the germline V gene, CDR1 is LGHDT and CDR2 is YNNKEL (reference sequence). The CDR3, as DNA: TGTGCCAGCAGCCTTAACCGTCGGGACAGGGTCTACAATGAGCAGTTCTTC. This codes for CASSLNRRDRVYNEQFF.

As for this clone: A much larger clone sits a single nucleotide away, making a read error possible. The rearrangement uses TRBV27 and TRBJ1-2; 7 bases align to TRBD1. Germline V CDR1 and CDR2: MNHEY, SMNVEV (reference sequence). This CDR3 has 12 amino acids. V was clipped by 6 bases and J by 4 bases; unmatched bases: 2. The CDR3 here is CASRQGSYGYTF. CDR3 bases: TGTGCCAGCAGACAGGGGAGCTATGGCTACACCTTC.

The CDR3 DNA sequence: TGTGCCAGTAGTATCGGGACTAGCGGGAGAAATCCGTTTTTT. Encoded protein: CASSIGTSGRNPFF. The chain couples TRBV19 to TRBJ2-2; the match to TRBD2 covers 14 bases. Losses at the gene ends were 3 bases for V and 16 bases for J; bases not matched to a gene: 7. This CDR3 is built from 14 residues. The germline gives CDR1 LNHDA, CDR2 SQIVND (reference sequence).

A word on this clone: One junction end disagrees with the germline gene, perhaps due to a read error. The chain links TRBV4-1 to TRBJ2-7; 7 bases are a match to TRBD1. The CDR3 runs to 12 residues. Germline V gene data show CDR1 as MGHRA and CDR2 as YSYEKL. CDR3 sequence reads: CASSQDYGQAEF. CDR3 DNA: TGCGCCAGCAGCCAAGATTACGGACAGGCTGAATTC.

The gene calls are TRBV2 and TRBJ1-1; 7 nucleotides match TRBD1. CDR1 and CDR2 from the germline V gene are SNHLY and FYNNEI. The J segment lost 4 bases and the V segment lost 4 bases, leaving 15 bases of the junction unmatched. CDR3 length: 17 residues. DNA of the CDR3: TGTGCCAGCAGTGTGATTGGGACAGCGGCATCGGGCACTGAAGCTTTCTTT. The encoded protein is CASSVIGTAASGTEAFF.

V and J are TRBV5-1 and TRBJ2-2; 9 nucleotides align to TRBD1. CDR3 size: 16 residues. V lost 0 bases to trimming and J lost 6 bases; unmatched junction nucleotides: 6. CDR1 SGHRS and CDR2 YFSETQ come from the germline V gene. CDR3 amino acids: CASSLVGDRASGELFF. The CDR3 region has the DNA TGCGCCAGCAGCTTGGTTGGGGACAGGGCTTCCGGGGAGCTGTTTTTT.

The V and J genes are TRBV5-6 and TRBJ2-7, with D possibly matching TRBD1 (7 bases). The germline gives CDR1 SGHDT, CDR2 YYEEEE. The CDR3 consists of 17 residues. V lost 0 bases to trimming and J lost 3 bases, with 19 bases between them. Here the CDR3 reads CASSLGRAGGTYYEQYF. DNA for the CDR3: TGTGCCAGCAGCTTGGGACGGGCAGGGGGGACGTACTACGAGCAGTACTTC. Drawing the rest from reference TRBV5-6 and TRBJ2-7, the complete variable domain is DAGVTQSPTHLIKTRGQQVTLRCSPKSGHDTVSWYQQALGQGPQFIFQYYEEEERQRGNFPDRFSGHQFPNYSSELNVNALLLGDSALYLCASSLGRAGGTYYEQYFGPGTRLTVT.

This clone was recorded only once. A far more abundant clone sits one base away, making this likely a read error. V and J are TRBV3-1 (or the pseudogene TRBV3-2) and TRBJ1-2; weak D call: TRBD1 (6 bases). This CDR3 is 18 amino acids long. Germline V CDR1 and CDR2: LGHDT, YNNKEL (reference sequence). The V gene lost 2 bases and the J gene lost 7 bases, with 26 bases spanning the gap. CDR3 sequence: CASSQRSGGGGTIGGYTF. Here the CDR3 DNA reads TGTGCCAGCAGCCAACGTAGCGGCGGGGGCGGGACAATAGGTGGCTACACCTTC.

The CDR3, as DNA: TGCGCCAGCAGCAATCGGGACAGGGCCGAGCAGTACTTC. This codes for CASSNRDRAEQYF. The chain combines TRBV5-1 with TRBJ2-7, with TRBD1 matching over 9 bases. The ends lost 4 bases at V and 6 bases at J; junction bases unmatched: 5. Germline lookup yields CDR1 SGHRS and CDR2 YFSETQ. The CDR3 runs 13 residues.

V gene TRBV7-9 combines with J gene TRBJ2-5; TRBD1 agrees at 8 bases. The CDR3 extends over 14 amino acids. Per germline, CDR1 SEHNR and CDR2 FQNEAQ (reference sequence). The trim removed 4 bases at V and 2 bases at J, leaving 3 bases unmatched. CDR3 sequence reads: CASSSTGAQETQYF. As DNA, the CDR3 is TGTGCCAGCAGCTCGACAGGGGCACAAGAGACCCAGTACTTC.

The CDR3 protein is CASSDPGQGGYEQYF. The CDR3 nucleotides read TGCGCCAGCAGTGACCCGGGACAGGGGGGGTACGAGCAGTACTTC. The chain combines TRBV10-1 with TRBJ2-7, with TRBD1 matching 11 bases. Germline CDR1 and CDR2: WNHNN and SYGVQD (reference sequence). V was pared by 3 bases and J by 4 bases, with 5 bases of the junction left unmatched. The length of the CDR3 is 15 residues.

The chain links TRBV5-1 to TRBJ1-5; D is unresolved. Trimming removed 0 bases from V and 5 bases from J, with 15 bases in between. This CDR3 comprises 16 residues. Germline-derived CDR1 and CDR2 are SGHRS and YFSETQ. The CDR3 DNA is TGCGCCAGCAGCTTGGGAGGAGGAGGGCAAGATCAGCCCCAGCATTTT. Its translation is CASSLGGGGQDQPQHF.